These 30 T cell receptor beta chains were all obtained from the same sample, sequenced in a study of blood T cell repertoires in COVID-19. The repertoire was sequenced with immunoSEQ multiplex PCR; TCRdb's copy has only in-frame clones and lacks some. Of around 230,000 clones in the sample, 83% were seen once. Material: peripheral blood. The receptors shown here come from a woman aged 70-85 years with active or convalescent COVID-19.

The chain uses TRBV19 and TRBJ1-2; D ambiguous. Trimming pared 3 bases from V and 5 bases from J, leaving 13 bases between. The CDR3 has 14 residues. CDR1 is LNHDA, CDR2 SQIVND, per germline (reference sequence). Here the CDR3 DNA reads TGTGCCAGTAGTATTCAAGACTCCCATTATGGCTACACCTTC. Translating gives CASSIQDSHYGYTF.

J is TRBJ2-1 and V is TRBV29-1; no clear D. Germline CDR1 reads SQVTM; CDR2 reads ANQGSEA. V lost 2 bases, J lost 0 bases, and 8 bases lay in between. The CDR3 is 14 amino acids. CDR3 DNA sequence: TGCAGCGTTGAAACTCTAGTCTCCTACAATGAGCAGTTCTTC. Residues: CSVETLVSYNEQFF.

V and J are TRBV29-1 and TRBJ2-1; 9 bases fit TRBD2. Germline CDR1 and CDR2: SQVTM and ANQGSEA. CDR3 length equals 16 residues. V shed 4 bases, J shed 0 bases, and the junction held 7 bases outside the gene matches. The chain's CDR3 is CSVGLADPSSYNEQFF. DNA for the CDR3: TGCAGCGTTGGACTAGCGGACCCGAGCTCCTACAATGAGCAGTTCTTC.

This clone has a count of ten or more. The chain links TRBV19 to TRBJ2-1, with 7 bases lining up with TRBD1. The CDR3 is made up of 16 amino acids. V was pared by 6 bases and J by 6 bases, with 14 bases of the junction left unmatched. Germline loops: CDR1 LNHDA, CDR2 SQIVND (reference sequence). The CDR3 DNA is TGTGCCAGTAGAAAGACCGGGACAGTGGGTCCCAATGAGCAGTTCTTC. This codes for CASRKTGTVGPNEQFF.

The chain is built from TRBV7-8 and TRBJ2-7; 7 bases match TRBD1. Trimming at V came to 5 bases and at J to 5 bases, leaving 6 bases not matched to a gene. Germline loops: CDR1 SGHVS, CDR2 FQNEAQ. CDR3 length equals 13 residues. The DNA of the CDR3 is TGTGCCAGCAGCCGACAGGGAAGTCACGAGCAGTACTTC. Translating gives CASSRQGSHEQYF.

The chain combines TRBV28 with TRBJ1-6, with 10 positions matching TRBD1. From germline, CDR1 is MDHEN and CDR2 SYDVKM. With V trimmed by 3 bases and J by 8 bases, 7 bases remained unmatched. The CDR3 runs to 16 residues. CDR3 bases: TGTGCCAGCAGTTTTCCCTCCGGGACAGGGGATTCACCCCTCCACTTT. The encoded protein is CASSFPSGTGDSPLHF.

The chain carries TRBV18 and TRBJ1-4; 9 positions agree with TRBD1. The CDR3 sequence is 15 residues long. CDR1 and CDR2 from the germline V gene are KGHSH and LQKENI. The J segment lost 5 bases and the V segment lost 1 base, leaving 2 bases of the junction unmatched. CDR3 amino acids: CASSPRTGENEKLFF. CDR3 nucleotide sequence: TGTGCCAGCTCACCACGGACAGGGGAGAATGAAAAACTGTTTTTT.

The CDR3, as DNA: TGTGCCAGTAGTGGAGTGAGGAGCGGCACCGGGGAGCTGTTTTTT. This codes for CASSGVRSGTGELFF. V is TRBV19 and J is TRBJ2-2, with D perhaps TRBD2 (5 bases). Trimming took 5 bases from V and 4 from J, leaving 14 bases between them. The CDR3 has 15 residues. Germline V CDR1 and CDR2: LNHDA, SQIVND (reference sequence). Using reference TRBV19 and TRBJ2-2 for the parts outside the CDR3, the full variable domain is DGGITQSPKYLFRKEGQNVTLSCEQNLNHDAMYWYRQDPGQGLRLIYYSQIVNDFQKGDIAEGYSVSREKKESFPLTVTSAQKNPTAFYLCASSGVRSGTGELFFGEGSRLTVL.

V is TRBV11-1 and J is TRBJ2-3, with D perhaps TRBD2 (6 bases). V dropped 6 bases and J dropped 1 base, with 17 bases sitting between them. The CDR3 runs 16 residues. Germline-derived CDR1 and CDR2 are SGHAT and FQDESV (reference sequence). CDR3 in amino acids: CASSPRLGSGTDTQYF. CDR3 nucleotides: TGTGCCAGCAGTCCTAGACTAGGGTCGGGCACAGATACGCAGTATTTT.

This clone was picked up a small number of times. This chain connects TRBV19 to TRBJ2-3, with TRBD2 matching over 7 bases. The ends lost 3 bases at V and 2 bases at J; junction bases unmatched: 11. The germline V gene has CDR1 LNHDA and CDR2 SQIVND (reference sequence). The CDR3 is made up of 17 amino acids. CDR3 bases: TGTGCCAGTAGTATTAAGGGACCAGCGGGGCTCACAGATACGCAGTATTTT. Its protein product is CASSIKGPAGLTDTQYF.

This chain connects TRBV30 to TRBJ1-3; the D is unclear. This CDR3 has 17 residues. Trimming shortened V by 0 bases and J by 1 base, and 16 bases separated the two germline ends. The germline V gene encodes CDR1 GTSNPN and CDR2 SVGIG (reference sequence). CDR3 nucleotides: TGTGCCTGGAGTGTAATGGTCTCAGGTCGGTCTGGAAACACCATATATTTT. It encodes CAWSVMVSGRSGNTIYF.

The genes are TRBV2 and TRBJ2-7; 8 bases match TRBD2. Losses at the gene ends were 8 bases for V and 5 bases for J; bases not matched to a gene: 8. The CDR3 sequence is 13 residues long. CDR1 SNHLY and CDR2 FYNNEI come from the germline V gene. The CDR3 DNA follows: TGTGCCAGCTTTAAGCGGGAGTCGCACGAGCAGTACTTC. This translates into CASFKRESHEQYF.

This chain links TRBV5-1 with TRBJ2-1; 8 bases are shared with TRBD2. Germline V gene lookup returns CDR1 SGHRS and CDR2 YFSETQ. This CDR3 has 17 residues. J was trimmed by 5 bases and V by 3 bases; bases with no gene match: 13. The CDR3: CASSSWGRRGANNEQFF. CDR3 nucleotide sequence: TGCGCCAGCAGCTCCTGGGGAAGGCGGGGGGCCAACAATGAGCAGTTCTTC.

The chain employs TRBV5-1 and TRBJ2-1, with TRBD2 matching 14 bases. The CDR3 has 15 amino acids. The germline V gene encodes CDR1 SGHRS and CDR2 YFSETQ. V was pared by 4 bases and J by 6 bases, with 3 bases of the junction left unmatched. CDR3 DNA: TGCGCCAGCAGCATCGGGACTAGCGGGGGCAATGAGCAGTTCTTC. It encodes CASSIGTSGGNEQFF.

The V call is TRBV27, the J call TRBJ2-1, with D perhaps matching TRBD2 (5 bases). The V end was cut by 2 bases, the J end by 0 bases, with 11 bases between. CDR1 is MNHEY and CDR2 is SMNVEV in the germline V gene (reference sequence). The CDR3 covers 16 residues. The CDR3 DNA reads TGTGCCAGCAGTTTAATCACGGGAAGCTCCTACAATGAGCAGTTCTTC. This gives the protein CASSLITGSSYNEQFF.

The genes are TRBV6-5 and TRBJ2-7, with TRBD1 identical over 8 bases. The CDR3 has 15 residues. Germline V lookup: CDR1 MNHEY, CDR2 SVGAGI. Unmatched junction bases numbered 13, after V lost 10 bases and J lost 2 bases. CDR3 nucleotides: TGTGCCACGCGATTCGCGGGACAGGCCCCCTACGAGCAGTACTTC. Translated, it gives CATRFAGQAPYEQYF.

The sample holds a few counts of this clone. The chain combines TRBV7-2 with TRBJ2-5; maybe TRBD2 (6 bases). This CDR3 region has 13 residues. The germline CDR1 and CDR2 sequences are SGHTA and FQGNSA. V lost 6 bases to trimming and J lost 4 bases, with 12 bases between them. The DNA for the CDR3 is TGTGCCAGCAGTTGGCCGGGACTAGAGACCCAGTACTTC. Translation gives CASSWPGLETQYF. The whole variable domain, remainder taken from reference TRBV7-2 and TRBJ2-5, is GAGVSQSPSNKVTEKGKDVELRCDPISGHTALYWYRQSLGQGLEFLIYFQGNSAPDKSGLPSDRFSAERTGGSVSTLTIQRTQQEDSAVYLCASSWPGLETQYFGPGTRLLVL.

The chain recombines TRBV5-6 with TRBJ2-7, with D uncertain. Germline CDR1 and CDR2: SGHDT and YYEEEE. Trimming stripped 4 bases from V and 2 bases from J, with 10 bases between. There are 13 residues in the CDR3. CDR3 bases: TGTGCCAGCAGCATACAAAAAACCTACGAGCAGTACTTC. It translates to CASSIQKTYEQYF.

The genes are TRBV3-1 (or the pseudogene TRBV3-2) and TRBJ2-1; D possibly corresponds to TRBD2 (6 bases). The CDR3 runs to 16 residues. Germline CDR1 and CDR2: LGHDT and YNNKEL (reference sequence). Trimming pared 4 bases from V and 8 bases from J, leaving 21 bases between. The CDR3 nucleotides read TGTGCCAGCAGCCCCCTCATGACGGGAGTTACCGATGAGCAGTTCTTC. Protein product: CASSPLMTGVTDEQFF.

This clone was counted between two and nine times. The chain combines TRBV27 with TRBJ1-6, with TRBD1 matching 9 bases. V lost 5 bases to trimming and J lost 2 bases; unmatched junction nucleotides: 7. The CDR3 loop spans 17 amino acids. Germline CDR1 reads MNHEY; CDR2 reads SMNVEV (reference sequence). The CDR3: CASSPLGTGTYNSPLHF. As DNA, the CDR3 is TGTGCCAGCAGTCCCCTGGGGACAGGGACCTATAATTCACCCCTCCACTTT.

V is TRBV19 and J is TRBJ1-1; TRBD1 agrees at 7 bases. Germline-derived CDR1 and CDR2 are LNHDA and SQIVND (reference sequence). The CDR3 has 13 amino acids. V trimming: 11 bases; J trimming: 4 bases; junction bases outside the gene matches: 10. CDR3 amino acids: CAAVDTGVTEAFF. As DNA, the CDR3 is TGTGCCGCCGTAGACACAGGGGTCACTGAAGCTTTCTTT.

The chain carries TRBV7-9 and TRBJ1-2; D is unclear. Trimming removed 1 base at V and 7 bases at J, with 13 bases between. The CDR3 covers 14 residues. CDR1 and CDR2 from the germline V gene are SEHNR and FQNEAQ (reference sequence). CDR3 loop: CASSLVPGSTGYTF. The CDR3 region has the DNA TGTGCCAGCAGCTTAGTCCCGGGAAGTACTGGCTACACCTTC.

V usage is TRBV10-3 and J usage is TRBJ2-1, with 8 nucleotides matching TRBD2. CDR3 length: 15 residues. Germline V gene lookup returns CDR1 ENHRY and CDR2 SYGVKD. After removal of 6 bases from V and 3 bases from J, the junction contained 7 bases not matched to a gene. The CDR3 coding sequence is TGTGCCATCAGCGACACGGGACTAGGCTACAATGAGCAGTTCTTC. Translating it yields CAISDTGLGYNEQFF.

The chain links TRBV23-1 to TRBJ2-3; TRBD1 matches at 8 bases. TRBV23-1 is filed as an ORF, its function uncertain. V lost 3 bases and J lost 2; bases outside the gene matches: 4. The CDR3 extends over 15 amino acids. The CDR3 nucleotides read TGCGCCAGCAGTCAGCCGGGACAGGACACAGATACGCAGTATTTT. Its protein product is CASSQPGQDTDTQYF.

The chain carries TRBV4-1 and TRBJ2-7; maybe TRBD1 (6 bases). Trimming removed 0 bases from V and 1 base from J, with 10 bases in between. Germline CDR1 MGHRA, CDR2 YSYEKL. This CDR3 contains 15 residues. The CDR3 DNA sequence: TGCGCCAGCAGCCAAGATGGGACAATATCCTACGAGCAGTACTTC. Translated: CASSQDGTISYEQYF.

This clone was seen only once. This chain joins TRBV5-6 and TRBJ1-2, with D possibly being TRBD1 (6 bases). V was clipped by 3 bases and J by 6 bases, with 21 bases between them. Germline V gives CDR1 SGHDT, CDR2 YYEEEE. The CDR3 is 16 residues long. The CDR3: CASSYEGNAGADGYTF. CDR3 sequence (DNA): TGTGCCAGCAGCTATGAAGGGAACGCAGGGGCCGATGGCTACACCTTC.

This chain connects TRBV11-2 to TRBJ2-3; a possible D gene is TRBD1 (6 bases). The CDR3 contains 14 residues. Trimming stripped 3 bases from V and 6 bases from J, with 13 bases between. Germline-derived CDR1 and CDR2 are SGHAT and FQNNGV. CDR3 residues: CASSLSTGSDTQYF. DNA of the CDR3: TGTGCCAGCAGCTTGTCCACAGGGTCCGATACGCAGTATTTT.

This clone occurred once. The CDR3 DNA follows: TGCGCCAGCAGCCAGGAGGAAGGTTCACCCCTCCACTTT. Translating gives CASSQEEGSPLHF. The rearrangement joins TRBV4-3 to TRBJ1-6; no reliable D call. This CDR3 is built from 13 residues. Germline CDR1 is LGHNA and CDR2 is YSLEER. The V and J ends lost 3 bases and 9 bases respectively, with 9 bases between them.

The chain uses TRBV7-8 and TRBJ1-6; D not certain. V was clipped by 0 bases and J by 8 bases, with 14 bases between them. Per germline, CDR1 SGHVS and CDR2 FQNEAQ. The CDR3 is 16 amino acids. For the CDR3, the DNA is TGTGCCAGCAGCTTAGCGGGCCCGTTCGAATATTCACCCCTCCACTTT. It specifies CASSLAGPFEYSPLHF.

The chain carries TRBV7-9 and TRBJ2-2; tentatively, D is TRBD1 (5 bases). CDR1 is SEHNR and CDR2 is FQNEAQ in the germline V gene (reference sequence). The CDR3 sequence is 16 residues long. V dropped 2 bases and J dropped 4 bases, with 14 bases sitting between them. CDR3 bases: TGTGCCAGCAGCTTACGCGTCACAGGTAGCACCGGGGAGCTGTTTTTT. Its translation is CASSLRVTGSTGELFF.